These 11 T cell receptor beta chains were sequenced from one sample in a study of response to subunit inactivated influenza vaccine. MiXCR, applied by TCRdb to the RT-PCR reads, yields one record per CDR3 protein. The repertoire consists of approximately 250,000 distinct CDR3 sequences, with 10% to 15% occurring once and the leading ten covering more than 7%. The source material was non-naive T cells sorted from PBMCs, sampled 14 to 15 days before vaccination. Receptor source: a man aged 50 to 59 who received an inactivated influenza vaccine.

The chain couples TRBV20-1 to TRBJ2-7; 11 bases fit TRBD2. The CDR3 has 15 amino acids. With 1 base clipped from V and 3 bases from J, the junction kept 5 bases outside the gene matches. The V gene's germline CDR1 is DFQATT and CDR2 SNEGSKA (reference sequence). The DNA for the CDR3 is TGCAGTGCTAGAGCGCCGACTAGCGGGGACTACGAGCAGTACTTC. This codes for CSARAPTSGDYEQYF.

This chain links TRBV5-1 with TRBJ2-7, with 10 nucleotides matching TRBD2. Trimming cost V 1 base and J 5 bases; bases outside gene matches: 12. The CDR3 is 17 residues long. Germline V lookup: CDR1 SGHRS, CDR2 YFSETQ. The CDR3 sequence: CASSLSLAGVGAHEQYF. The CDR3 DNA sequence: TGCGCCAGCAGCTTGTCGCTAGCGGGAGTGGGGGCTCACGAGCAGTACTTC. The entire variable domain, with the rest obtained from reference TRBV5-1 and TRBJ2-7, is as follows: KAGVTQTPRYLIKTRGQQVTLSCSPISGHRSVSWYQQTPGQGLQFLFEYFSETQRNKGNFPGRFSGRQFSNSRSEMNVSTLELGDSALYLCASSLSLAGVGAHEQYFGPGTRLTVT.

The table lists this clonotype with a few counts. The chain is built from TRBV18 and TRBJ2-2, with D possibly matching TRBD1 (5 bases). The germline V gene encodes CDR1 KGHSH and CDR2 LQKENI. The V end was cut by 0 bases, the J end by 5 bases, with 10 bases between. The CDR3 is made up of 15 amino acids. The CDR3 protein is CASSPPTAVTGELFF. CDR3 nucleotide sequence: TGTGCCAGCTCACCACCGACAGCTGTTACCGGGGAGCTGTTTTTT.

The rearrangement uses TRBV29-1 and TRBJ2-7, with 8 bases aligning to TRBD1. CDR1 and CDR2 (germline): SQVTM, ANQGSEA. This CDR3 has 13 amino acids. Losses at the gene ends were 7 bases for V and 2 bases for J; bases not matched to a gene: 7. CDR3 coding DNA: TGCAGCGCAGGGGACAGGACTGCCTACGAGCAGTACTTC. It translates to CSAGDRTAYEQYF.

The V call is TRBV28, the J call TRBJ1-2; possibly TRBD1 for D (5 bases). CDR1 is MDHEN, CDR2 SYDVKM, per germline. The CDR3 covers 13 residues. V was trimmed by 5 bases and J by 8 bases, leaving 15 bases between them. The CDR3 spells CASSPRQGLGYTF. The CDR3 DNA reads TGTGCCAGCAGTCCACGTCAGGGTTTAGGCTACACCTTC.

This clonotype has just a few counts. This rearrangement joins TRBV4-3 to TRBJ2-1; TRBD2 matches 10 bases. The V and J ends lost 3 bases and 9 bases, in that order; junction bases with no gene match: 8. This CDR3 is built from 15 residues. The germline V gene has CDR1 LGHNA and CDR2 YSLEER. This CDR3 reads CASSHLQREGVEQFF. In DNA form, the CDR3 reads TGCGCCAGCAGCCATTTGCAGCGGGAGGGAGTTGAGCAGTTCTTC.

This clonotype was observed a few times. Here the CDR3 DNA reads TGTGCCAGCAGTTTAGTAGGCCTAGCGGTTCGTAATGAGCAGTTCTTC. It yields the protein CASSLVGLAVRNEQFF. The V call is TRBV12-3 or TRBV12-4, the J call TRBJ2-1; 7 bases match TRBD2. J gave up 7 bases and V 1 base, and 10 bases lay outside the gene matches. This CDR3 is built from 16 residues.

The rearrangement joins TRBV7-6 to TRBJ2-1; D perhaps matches TRBD1 (6 bases). Germline CDR1 and CDR2: SGHVS and FNYEAQ. The CDR3 is 18 amino acids. V was cut by 1 base and J by 0 bases, with 16 bases left in between. This CDR3 reads CASSLELWGPGSYNEQFF. CDR3 nucleotide sequence: TGTGCCAGCAGCTTAGAGCTTTGGGGGCCTGGCTCCTACAATGAGCAGTTCTTC.

There are a few counts of this clonotype. The genes are TRBV28 and TRBJ2-5, with 10 positions matching TRBD2. This CDR3 has 17 amino acids. V lost 1 base, J lost 3 bases, and 8 bases stayed unmatched. Germline V lookup: CDR1 MDHEN, CDR2 SYDVKM. Here the CDR3 reads CASSLFSLAGEKETQYF. CDR3 sequence (DNA): TGTGCCAGCAGTTTATTCTCGCTAGCGGGGGAAAAAGAGACCCAGTACTTC.

This chain connects TRBV3-1 to TRBJ2-3; possible D gene TRBD1, 5 bases. The CDR3 is 14 amino acids. The germline V gene encodes CDR1 LGHDT and CDR2 YNNKEL (reference sequence). V lost 4 bases and J lost 2, with 10 bases in between. As DNA, the CDR3 is TGTGCCAGCAGCCTGACAGTATTCACAGATACGCAGTATTTT. Residues: CASSLTVFTDTQYF.

This clonotype was counted only a few times. The chain joins TRBV10-3 to TRBJ1-5; D may be TRBD1 (5 bases). Germline V gives CDR1 ENHRY, CDR2 SYGVKD. V was cut by 4 bases and J by 7 bases, with 11 bases left in between. The CDR3 is made up of 13 amino acids. The CDR3 region is CAISGGKGQPQHF. The DNA of the CDR3 is TGTGCCATCAGTGGGGGGAAAGGGCAGCCCCAGCATTTT.